This T cell receptor beta chain comes out of a study of OX40 agonist ivuxolimab in advanced cancers. Profiled with immunoSEQ multiplex PCR; TCRdb holds only in-frame clones, not every one. The sample carries 15,000 or so clones, roughly 85% recorded once. The V gene lost 2 bases and the J gene lost 1 base, with 8 bases spanning the gap. Germline CDR1 is SQVTM and CDR2 is ANQGSEA. This CDR3 spans 13 amino acids. This sequence originates from an adult with an advanced solid tumor such as melanoma, head and neck, liver or kidney cancer. The sample in question was CD4+ or CD8+ T cells sorted from blood, obtained in a trial of the OX40 agonist ivuxolimab. The V call is TRBV29-1, the J call TRBJ1-1; D is uncertain. CDR3 bases: TGCAGCGTTGAAAATCCGGGGAACACTGAAGCTTTCTTT. Translation: CSVENPGNTEAFF.